This T cell receptor (beta chain) emerged from a study of cytomegalovirus exposure and HLA in healthy donors. As concerns this clone: What it binds is not known.

A multiplex PCR was run with 60 Vbeta primers and 13 Jbeta primers. Sequencing was performed with immunoSEQ multiplex PCR; in TCRdb, only in-frame clones are kept and a portion is missing. Recorded for this sample: around 150,000 clones. Study findings and constraints: Later analysis suggested links between common viral pathogens and several top significant clusters. In an earlier analysis, about 87% or about 30%: the productive usage of most TCR beta V segments. At a 0.05 false discovery rate, a later analysis found roughly 17,000 TCR beta sequences to be associated with HLA alleles. There were some public TCRs occurring in many donors, but most TCR sequences were rare.

V was shortened by 9 bases and J by 0 bases, with 15 bases between the two germline ends. Germline CDR1 reads MNHEY; CDR2 reads SVGAGI. CDR3 size: 15 residues. The J gene is TRBJ1-5, the V gene TRBV6-5; D gene unclear. The TCR was taken from a woman aged 55-75 years in good health and CMV-seronegative. Specimen: PBMCs. CDR3 sequence: CASSVAVYSNQPQHF. CDR3 sequence (DNA): TGTGCCAGTTCGGTCGCGGTTTATAGCAATCAGCCCCAGCATTTT.